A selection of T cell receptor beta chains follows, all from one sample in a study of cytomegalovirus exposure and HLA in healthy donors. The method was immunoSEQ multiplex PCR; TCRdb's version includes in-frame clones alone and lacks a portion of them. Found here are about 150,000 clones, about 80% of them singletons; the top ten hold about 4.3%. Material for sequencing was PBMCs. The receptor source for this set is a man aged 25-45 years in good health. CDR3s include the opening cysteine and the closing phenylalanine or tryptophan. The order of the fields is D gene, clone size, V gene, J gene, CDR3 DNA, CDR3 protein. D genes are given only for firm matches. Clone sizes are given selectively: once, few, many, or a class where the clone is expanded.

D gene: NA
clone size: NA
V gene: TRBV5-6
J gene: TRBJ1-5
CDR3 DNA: TGTGCCAGCAGCTTGGCAGGGATGGGCAATCAGCCCCAGCATTTT
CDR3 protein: CASSLAGMGNQPQHF

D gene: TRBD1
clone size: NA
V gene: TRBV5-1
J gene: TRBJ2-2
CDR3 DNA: TGCGCCAGCAGCCTAACCGGACAGGCCACCGGGGAGCTGTTTTTT
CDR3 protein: CASSLTGQATGELFF

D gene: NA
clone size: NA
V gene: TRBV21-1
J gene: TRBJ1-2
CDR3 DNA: TGTGCCAGCAGCAAAGAAAGGTGGACAGGGGGCGGCTATGGCTACACCTTC
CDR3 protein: CASSKERWTGGGYGYTF

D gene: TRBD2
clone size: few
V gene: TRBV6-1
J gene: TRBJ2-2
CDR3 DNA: TGTGCCAGCAGTGGACTAGCGGACACCGGGGAGCTGTTTTTT
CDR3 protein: CASSGLADTGELFF

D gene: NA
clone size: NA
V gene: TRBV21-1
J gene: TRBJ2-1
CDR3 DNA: TGTGCCAGCAGCCTCCGGGACAGGGAATTCTACAATGAGCAGTTCTTC
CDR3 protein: CASSLRDREFYNEQFF

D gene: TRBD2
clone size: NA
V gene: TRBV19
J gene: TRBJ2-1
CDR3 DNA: TGTGCCAGTAGACCCCTCCCCCAGCGGGAGGGATCGAGCTCCTACAATGAGCAGTTCTTC
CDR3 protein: CASRPLPQREGSSSYNEQFF

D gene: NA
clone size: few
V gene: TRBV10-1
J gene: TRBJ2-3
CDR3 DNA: TGCGCCAGCAGTGAAGGGAGGACTCTAGGCACAGATACGCAGTATTTT
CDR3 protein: CASSEGRTLGTDTQYF

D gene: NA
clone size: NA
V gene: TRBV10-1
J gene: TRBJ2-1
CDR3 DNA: NA
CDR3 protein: CASSSSTSGYNEQFF

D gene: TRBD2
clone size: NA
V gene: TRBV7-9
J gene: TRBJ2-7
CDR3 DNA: TGTGCCAGCAGCCTCAGGGGGGAGCCTAGCGGGAGCCACGAGCAGTACTTC
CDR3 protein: CASSLRGEPSGSHEQYF

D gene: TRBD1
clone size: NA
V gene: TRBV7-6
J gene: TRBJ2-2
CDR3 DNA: TGTGCCAGCAGCCCCCACCGGGACAGGGACACCGGGGAGCTGTTTTTT
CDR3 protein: CASSPHRDRDTGELFF

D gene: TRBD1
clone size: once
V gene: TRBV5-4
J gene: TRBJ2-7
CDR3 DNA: TGTGCCAGCAGCTTGGGGGACAGGGGCTACGAGCAGTACTTC
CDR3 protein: CASSLGDRGYEQYF

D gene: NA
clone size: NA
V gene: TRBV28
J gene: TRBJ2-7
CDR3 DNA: TGTGCCAGCAGTTTAGGGAGGGAGCAGTACTTC
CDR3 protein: CASSLGREQYF

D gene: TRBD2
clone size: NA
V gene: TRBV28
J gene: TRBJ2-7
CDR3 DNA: TGTGCCAGCAGTCCAGGACTAGCGGGGACCTACGAGCAGTACTTC
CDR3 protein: CASSPGLAGTYEQYF

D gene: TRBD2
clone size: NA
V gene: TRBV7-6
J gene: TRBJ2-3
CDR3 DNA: TGTGCCAGCAGCATCACGGGGGGGACGACTCAGACTGGGATCACAGATACGCAGTATTTT
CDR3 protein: CASSITGGTTQTGITDTQYF

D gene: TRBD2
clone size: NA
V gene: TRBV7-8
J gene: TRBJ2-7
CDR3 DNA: TGTGCCAGCAGCTGGGAACTAGCGGGAGGTCCCAACGAGCAGTACTTC
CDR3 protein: CASSWELAGGPNEQYF

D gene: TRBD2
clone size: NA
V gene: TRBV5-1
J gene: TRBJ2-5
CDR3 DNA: TGCGCCAGCAGCTTTATGGTAGCGGGGGGTCAAGAGACCCAGTACTTC
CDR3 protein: CASSFMVAGGQETQYF

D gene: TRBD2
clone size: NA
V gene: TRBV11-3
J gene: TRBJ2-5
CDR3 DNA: TGTGCCAGCAGCTTATGGCCTAGCGGGGGGGAAGGGGAGACCCAGTACTTC
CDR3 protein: CASSLWPSGGEGETQYF

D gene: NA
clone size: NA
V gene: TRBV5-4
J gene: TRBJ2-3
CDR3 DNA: TGTGCCAGCAGCTCGGTGGCAGGTACGCAGTATTTT
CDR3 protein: CASSSVAGTQYF

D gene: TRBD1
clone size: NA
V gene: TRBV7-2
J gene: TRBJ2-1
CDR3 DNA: TGTGCCAGCAGCTTAAGGGACAGGGACTACAATGAGCAGTTCTTC
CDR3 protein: CASSLRDRDYNEQFF

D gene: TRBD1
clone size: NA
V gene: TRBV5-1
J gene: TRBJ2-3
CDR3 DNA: TGCGCCAGCAGCCTTGCCCAACAGGGGATAGATACGCAGTATTTT
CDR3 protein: CASSLAQQGIDTQYF

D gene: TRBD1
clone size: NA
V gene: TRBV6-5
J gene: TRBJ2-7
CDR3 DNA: TGTGCCAGCAGGGCCGGGACAGACTACGAGCAGTACTTC
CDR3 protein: CASRAGTDYEQYF

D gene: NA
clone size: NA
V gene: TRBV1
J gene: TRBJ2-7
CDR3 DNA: TGCACCAGCAGCCAAGAGTACCTGGGACAGGAGAGCTCCTACGAGCAGTACTTC
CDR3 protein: CTSSQEYLGQESSYEQYF

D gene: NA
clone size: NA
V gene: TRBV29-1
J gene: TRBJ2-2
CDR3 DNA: TGCAGCGTTGGAGTTCCGAACACCGGGGAGCTGTTTTTT
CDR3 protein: CSVGVPNTGELFF

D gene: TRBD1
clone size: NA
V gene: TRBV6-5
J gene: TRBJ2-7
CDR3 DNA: TGTGCCAGCAGCAGAACAGGGGCCGTTCCCTACGAGCAGTACTTC
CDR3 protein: CASSRTGAVPYEQYF

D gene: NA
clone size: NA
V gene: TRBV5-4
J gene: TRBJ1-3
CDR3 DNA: TGTGCCAGCAGCTTCACAGGGGGAAACACCATATATTTT
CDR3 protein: CASSFTGGNTIYF

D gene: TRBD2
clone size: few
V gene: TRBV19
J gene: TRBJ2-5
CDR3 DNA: TGTGCCAGTAGTATGACTAGCGGGAGGGTAGAGACCCAGTACTTC
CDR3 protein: CASSMTSGRVETQYF

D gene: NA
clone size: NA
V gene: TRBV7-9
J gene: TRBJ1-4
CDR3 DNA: TGTGCCAGCAGCCCTGAACAGGCTCCTGATGAAAAACTGTTTTTT
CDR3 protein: CASSPEQAPDEKLFF

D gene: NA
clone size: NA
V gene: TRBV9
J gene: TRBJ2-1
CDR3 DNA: TGTGCCAGCAGCGTACGGCGGGACTCTAACAATGAGCAGTTCTTC
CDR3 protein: CASSVRRDSNNEQFF

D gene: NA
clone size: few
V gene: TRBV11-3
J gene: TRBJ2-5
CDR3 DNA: TGTGCCAGCAGCTTCCGACGGAGCCAAGAGACCCAGTACTTC
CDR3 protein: CASSFRRSQETQYF